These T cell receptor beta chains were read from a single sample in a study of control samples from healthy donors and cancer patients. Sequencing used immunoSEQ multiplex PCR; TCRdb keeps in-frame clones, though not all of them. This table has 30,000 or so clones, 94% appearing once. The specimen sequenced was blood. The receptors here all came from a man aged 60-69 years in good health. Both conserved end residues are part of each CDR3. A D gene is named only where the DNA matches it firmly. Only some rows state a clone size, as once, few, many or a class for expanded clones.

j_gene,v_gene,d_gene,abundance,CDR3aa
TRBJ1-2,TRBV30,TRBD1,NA,CAWKGPGQEYYGYTF
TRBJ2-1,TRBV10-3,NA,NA,CAISPREYSNEQFF
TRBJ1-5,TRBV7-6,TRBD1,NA,CASSLGTGGDQPQHF
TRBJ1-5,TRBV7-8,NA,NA,CASSFPGNQPQHF
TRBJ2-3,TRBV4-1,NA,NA,CASSSTGLDTQYF
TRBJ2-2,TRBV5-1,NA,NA,CASSLGSGELFF
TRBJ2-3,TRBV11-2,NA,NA,CASSLGGGPDTQYF
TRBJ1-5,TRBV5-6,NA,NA,CASSYGSNQPQHF
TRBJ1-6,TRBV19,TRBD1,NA,CASSPGQGYNSPLHF
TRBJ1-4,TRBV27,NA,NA,CASSLSGPPGEKLFF
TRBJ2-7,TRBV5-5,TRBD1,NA,CASTWTGSFSYEQYF
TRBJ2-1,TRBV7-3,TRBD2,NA,CASEGIGTSSPRNEQFF
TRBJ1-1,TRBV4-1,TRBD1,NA,CASSQEDRANTEAFF
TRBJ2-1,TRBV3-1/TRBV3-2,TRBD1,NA,CASSQFSGGWYNEQFF
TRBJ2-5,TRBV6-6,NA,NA,CASKAAQETQYF
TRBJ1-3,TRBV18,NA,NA,CASSPPEGQIGNTIYF
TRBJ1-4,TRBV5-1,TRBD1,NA,CASSRDRGTVEKLFF
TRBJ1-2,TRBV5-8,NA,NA,CASTLVAADGYTF
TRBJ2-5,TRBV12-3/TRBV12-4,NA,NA,CASSLGETQYF
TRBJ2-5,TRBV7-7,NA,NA,CASIMDGLQETQYF
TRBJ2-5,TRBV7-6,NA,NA,CASSNQETQYF
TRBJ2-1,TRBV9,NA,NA,CASTGEGAAYNEQFF
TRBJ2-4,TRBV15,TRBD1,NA,CATSNKLKTGGNIQYF
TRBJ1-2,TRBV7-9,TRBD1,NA,CASSRTGTANGYTF
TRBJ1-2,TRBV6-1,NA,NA,CASSDRYGYTF
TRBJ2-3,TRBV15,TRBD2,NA,CATSRGGGTDTQYF
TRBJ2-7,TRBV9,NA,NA,CASSANGGRGEQYF
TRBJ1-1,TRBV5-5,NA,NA,CASSLEKGRDTEAFF
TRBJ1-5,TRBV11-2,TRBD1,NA,CASSSTTGAGNQPQHF
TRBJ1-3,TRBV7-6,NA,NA,CASSFDRSKVNTIYF
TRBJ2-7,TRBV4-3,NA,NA,CASSQEGGDNCYEQYF
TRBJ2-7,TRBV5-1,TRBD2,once,CASSLGLAGSSYEQYF
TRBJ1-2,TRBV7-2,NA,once,CASSWDGDYGYTF
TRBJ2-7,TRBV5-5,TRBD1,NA,CASSLGDSAYEQYF
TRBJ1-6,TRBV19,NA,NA,CASSIRQPKNSPLHF
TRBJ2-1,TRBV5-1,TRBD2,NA,CATSGAGGASNEQFF
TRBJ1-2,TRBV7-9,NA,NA,CASSSLARGGYTF
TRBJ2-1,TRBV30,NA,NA,CAWRPRTGRDEQFF
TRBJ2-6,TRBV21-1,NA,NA,CASSKAGDREGGGANVLTF
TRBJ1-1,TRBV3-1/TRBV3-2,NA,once,CASSQTGLNTEAFF
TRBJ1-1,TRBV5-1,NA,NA,CASSRTATNTEAFF
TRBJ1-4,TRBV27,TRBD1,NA,CASSWVGTGVDGLFF
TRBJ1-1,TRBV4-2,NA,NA,CASSPQSTEAFF
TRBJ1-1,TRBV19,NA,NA,CASSFVGGNTEAFF
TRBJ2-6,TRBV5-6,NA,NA,CASSPGLSSGANVLTF
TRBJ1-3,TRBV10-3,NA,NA,CAISEGTSSGNTIYF
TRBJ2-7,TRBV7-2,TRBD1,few,CASSPSQGAQYEQYF
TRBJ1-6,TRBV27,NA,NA,CASSFVGQLTSSYNSPLHF
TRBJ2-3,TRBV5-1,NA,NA,CASSLEEPSTDTQYF
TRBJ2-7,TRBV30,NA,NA,CAWSVGQVYEQYF
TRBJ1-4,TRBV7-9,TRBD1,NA,CASKDGRTGNDEKLFF
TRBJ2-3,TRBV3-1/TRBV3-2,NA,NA,CASSPASNTDTQYF
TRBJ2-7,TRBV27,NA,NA,CASSSPATSSYEQYF